This TCR beta chain comes out of a study of OX40 agonist ivuxolimab in advanced cancers. General study results and limits: Dose levels from 0.1 to 3.0 mg/kg saw CD4+ and CD8+ blood T cells expand clonally by week 6.

Comment on this clone: The antigen is undetermined.

V shed 6 bases and J 7 bases; nucleotides not matched to a gene: 5. This CDR3 is built from 14 residues. Germline CDR1 MNHEY, CDR2 SVGAGI. Sequencing was performed with immunoSEQ multiplex PCR; in TCRdb, only in-frame clones are kept and a portion is missing. The sample includes roughly 35,000 clones, around 80% of them seen just once. The rearrangement joins TRBV6-5 to TRBJ2-1, with 11 bases lining up with TRBD2. The receptor was derived from an adult with an advanced solid tumor such as melanoma, head and neck, liver or kidney cancer. Specimen: CD4+ or CD8+ T cells sorted from blood, collected in a trial of the OX40 agonist ivuxolimab. The CDR3 DNA sequence: TGTGCCAGCAGGATAGCGGGGGGGATTAATGAGCAGTTCTTC. It translates to CASRIAGGINEQFF.